These T cell receptor beta chains were read from a single sample in a study of T cells after yellow fever vaccination. MiXCR, applied by TCRdb to the 5' RACE reads, yields one record per CDR3 protein. This table holds hundreds of thousands of distinct CDR3 sequences, 9.5% to 15% found once. Sequenced material: CD4+ T cells sorted from PBMCs, taken 15 days after the yellow fever booster vaccination. These receptors were obtained from a man between 18 and 29 years old who received the YFV17D yellow fever vaccine. The CDR3 runs from the conserved cysteine through the conserved F or W. Each record gives: D gene, V gene, clone size, J gene, CDR3 protein, CDR3 DNA. A D gene is named only where the DNA matches it firmly. Some rows have no size entry. The others give once, few or many, or a class for an expanded clone.

-	TRBV29-1	-	TRBJ1-4	CSVRTARNEKLFF	TGCAGCGTACGGACAGCCCGTAATGAAAAACTGTTTTTT
TRBD2	TRBV20-1	few	TRBJ2-2	CSAPGLAAGELFF	TGCAGTGCCCCAGGACTAGCGGCCGGGGAGCTGTTTTTT
TRBD2	TRBV7-3	many	TRBJ2-2	CASSLLGGAIGELFF	TGTGCCAGCAGCTTACTCGGGGGGGCTATCGGGGAGCTGTTTTTT
-	TRBV19	many	TRBJ2-1	CASSIWTEQFF	TGTGCCAGTAGTATATGGACAGAGCAGTTCTTC
-	TRBV4-2	-	TRBJ1-1	CASSFQDSGKTEAFF	TGTGCCAGCAGCTTCCAGGACAGTGGGAAGACTGAAGCTTTCTTT
-	TRBV5-1	-	TRBJ2-2	CASRRGESTGELFF	TGCGCCAGCAGGAGGGGGGAGTCTACCGGGGAGCTGTTTTTT
-	TRBV3-1	few	TRBJ2-5	CASSQNRDQETQYF	TGTGCCAGCAGCCAAAACAGGGACCAAGAGACCCAGTACTTC
-	TRBV2	few	TRBJ2-5	CASMKGRAETQYF	TGTGCCAGCATGAAGGGGCGGGCGGAGACCCAGTACTTC
-	TRBV5-1	-	TRBJ2-3	CASSLGLLLSTDTQYF	TGCGCCAGCAGCTTAGGTTTGCTACTTAGCACAGATACGCAGTATTTT
-	TRBV7-2	-	TRBJ2-3	CASSSSATQYF	TGTGCCAGCAGCTCCTCCGCAACGCAGTATTTT
TRBD2	TRBV7-2	-	TRBJ2-7	CASSPSSGGLREQYF	TGTGCCAGCAGCCCATCTAGCGGGGGGTTGAGAGAGCAGTACTTC
-	TRBV6-5	few	TRBJ2-7	CASRPAFSYEQYF	TGTGCCAGCAGGCCGGCTTTCTCCTACGAGCAGTACTTC
TRBD1	TRBV7-9	-	TRBJ1-4	CASSLAGTGEKLFF	TGTGCCAGCAGCTTAGCCGGGACAGGAGAAAAACTGTTTTTT
-	TRBV27	-	TRBJ2-5	CASSSTGRQTQYF	TGTGCCAGCAGTTCCACAGGGAGGCAGACCCAGTACTTC
-	TRBV6-6	few	TRBJ1-6	CASNESPLHF	TGTGCCAGCAACGAGTCACCCCTCCACTTT
TRBD1	TRBV7-8	-	TRBJ1-6	CASRGTEDSYNSPLHF	TGTGCCAGCAGAGGGACAGAGGACTCCTATAATTCACCCCTCCACTTT
TRBD2	TRBV25-1	-	TRBJ2-5	CASSEWRAGGQETQYF	TGTGCCAGCAGTGAATGGCGAGCGGGGGGGCAAGAGACCCAGTACTTC
TRBD1	TRBV11-2	few	TRBJ2-5	CASSLDRQGLGTQYF	TGTGCCAGCAGCTTAGATCGACAGGGCTTAGGGACCCAGTACTTC
-	TRBV15	-	TRBJ2-3	CATSRDRQGPVTDTQYF	TGTGCCACCAGCAGAGATCGCCAGGGGCCGGTCACAGATACGCAGTATTTT
TRBD1	TRBV6-6	-	TRBJ1-1	CASSYRQGNTEAFF	TGTGCCAGCAGTTACCGACAGGGGAACACTGAAGCTTTCTTT
-	TRBV7-2	-	TRBJ2-1	CASSVGTGTNEQFF	TGTGCCAGCAGCGTCGGGACTGGAACTAATGAGCAGTTCTTC
TRBD2	TRBV20-1	few	TRBJ2-5	CSAREVAGASETQYF	TGCAGTGCTAGAGAGGTAGCGGGGGCCTCAGAGACCCAGTACTTC
TRBD1	TRBV2	few	TRBJ1-2	CASSAAGGSGLSYTF	TGTGCCAGCAGCGCAGCAGGGGGCTCCGGTCTTAGCTACACCTTC
-	TRBV7-2	-	TRBJ1-4	CASSSQGRDEKLFF	TGTGCCAGCAGCTCGCAAGGGCGCGATGAAAAACTGTTTTTT
-	TRBV6-5	-	TRBJ1-1	CASSRRSLNTEAFF	TGTGCCAGCAGTCGCCGGTCACTGAACACTGAAGCTTTCTTT
-	TRBV7-9	-	TRBJ2-3	CASSLLVSTQTDTQYF	TGTGCCAGCAGCTTACTAGTTTCAACCCAAACAGATACGCAGTATTTT
-	TRBV2	few	TRBJ2-5	CASGKRWETQYF	TGTGCCAGCGGTAAACGTTGGGAGACCCAGTACTTC
-	TRBV5-1	-	TRBJ2-5	CASSAQVAEETQYF	TGCGCCAGCAGCGCACAGGTAGCAGAGGAGACCCAGTACTTC
TRBD1	TRBV20-1	many	TRBJ2-5	CSATDRGYSRETQYF	TGCAGTGCCACTGACAGGGGGTATTCGAGAGAGACCCAGTACTTC
-	TRBV20-1	many	TRBJ2-2	CSARDLRNTGELFF	TGCAGTGCTAGAGATCTCCGGAACACCGGGGAGCTGTTTTTT
-	TRBV10-3	many	TRBJ1-3	CAIPWEAGNTIYF	TGTGCCATCCCTTGGGAGGCGGGAAACACCATATATTTT
TRBD2	TRBV5-4	-	TRBJ2-1	CASSWGTSGVYNEQFF	TGTGCCAGCAGCTGGGGGACTAGCGGGGTCTACAATGAGCAGTTCTTC
TRBD1	TRBV2	many	TRBJ2-1	CASRPGTGGYNEQFF	TGTGCCAGCAGGCCCGGGACAGGGGGCTACAATGAGCAGTTCTTC
-	TRBV7-9	-	TRBJ1-4	CASRKGHLGKTNEKLFF	TGTGCCAGCAGAAAGGGCCACCTAGGTAAAACTAATGAAAAACTGTTTTTT
-	TRBV30	few	TRBJ1-1	CAWSRDGTEAFF	TGTGCCTGGAGTCGGGACGGGACTGAAGCTTTCTTT
-	TRBV5-1	-	TRBJ1-1	CASSPTSQDTEAFF	TGCGCCAGCAGCCCTACTTCCCAGGACACTGAAGCTTTCTTT
-	TRBV7-8	-	TRBJ2-4	CASSLVGGSGIQYF	TGTGCCAGCAGCTTAGTGGGGGGTAGCGGCATTCAGTACTTC
TRBD1	TRBV6-4	few	TRBJ1-3	CASILRRGSGNTIYF	TGTGCCAGCATTCTACGCAGGGGGTCTGGAAACACCATATATTTT
-	TRBV7-2	-	TRBJ1-2	CASSGRRGLNYGYTF	TGTGCCAGCAGCGGGAGACGGGGCTTGAACTATGGCTACACCTTC
-	TRBV20-1	few	TRBJ2-2	CSATGNTNTGELFF	TGCAGTGCTACGGGTAACACGAACACCGGGGAGCTGTTTTTT
TRBD1	TRBV19	few	TRBJ2-2	CASFTGDSNTGELFF	TGTGCCAGTTTCACAGGGGATTCGAACACCGGGGAGCTGTTTTTT
-	TRBV20-1	-	TRBJ2-5	CSARDQVGRWNWETQYF	TGCAGTGCTAGAGATCAGGTGGGGCGGTGGAATTGGGAGACCCAGTACTTC
-	TRBV7-2	few	TRBJ1-1	CASSWGWDTEAFF	TGTGCCAGCAGCTGGGGATGGGACACTGAAGCTTTCTTT
-	TRBV7-6	few	TRBJ2-5	CASSLRGPSGETQYF	TGTGCCAGCAGCCTCCGGGGCCCCTCAGGGGAGACCCAGTACTTC
-	TRBV6-5	-	TRBJ2-1	CASSSGAPLGEQFF	TGTGCCAGCAGTTCCGGGGCCCCCTTGGGTGAGCAGTTCTTC
-	TRBV2	few	TRBJ1-5	CASNPSNQPQHF	TGTGCCAGCAATCCTAGCAATCAGCCCCAGCATTTT
-	TRBV6-2/TRBV6-3	few	TRBJ1-2	CASRQASYGYTF	TGTGCCAGCAGACAGGCCTCCTATGGCTACACCTTC
-	TRBV20-1	few	TRBJ1-1	CSALSPDRTSRTEAFF	TGCAGTGCCCTTAGCCCTGACAGGACTAGTCGAACTGAAGCTTTCTTT
-	TRBV9	-	TRBJ1-1	CASSVGFTNTEAFF	TGTGCCAGCAGCGTCGGGTTTACGAACACTGAAGCTTTCTTT
-	TRBV11-2	-	TRBJ2-1	CASSLGTENEQFF	TGTGCCAGCAGCTTAGGGACCGAAAATGAGCAGTTCTTC
-	TRBV5-1	few	TRBJ2-2	CASSLISGSGGELFF	TGCGCCAGCAGCTTGATATCGGGGTCCGGCGGGGAGCTGTTTTTT
-	TRBV6-1	-	TRBJ1-1	CASSPGRINTEAFF	TGTGCCAGCAGCCCGGGACGGATCAACACTGAAGCTTTCTTT
TRBD1	TRBV12-3/TRBV12-4	few	TRBJ2-1	CASSLSPTGANEQFF	TGTGCCAGCAGTTTATCCCCCACAGGGGCAAATGAGCAGTTCTTC
-	TRBV9	few	TRBJ1-1	CASSVDGTGAFF	TGTGCCAGCAGCGTAGATGGTACAGGGGCTTTCTTT
TRBD1	TRBV6-5	few	TRBJ1-4	CASSSGTVTEKLFF	TGTGCCAGCAGTTCCGGGACAGTCACTGAAAAACTGTTTTTT
TRBD1	TRBV20-1	few	TRBJ1-6	CSARDRDRALHF	TGCAGTGCTAGAGACCGGGACAGGGCTCTCCACTTT
-	TRBV29-1	-	TRBJ2-3	CSVEPGKRDTQYF	TGCAGCGTTGAGCCGGGCAAGCGGGATACGCAGTATTTT
TRBD1	TRBV6-6	few	TRBJ2-3	CASGSRDRYTDTQYF	TGTGCCAGCGGATCCCGGGACAGATACACAGATACGCAGTATTTT